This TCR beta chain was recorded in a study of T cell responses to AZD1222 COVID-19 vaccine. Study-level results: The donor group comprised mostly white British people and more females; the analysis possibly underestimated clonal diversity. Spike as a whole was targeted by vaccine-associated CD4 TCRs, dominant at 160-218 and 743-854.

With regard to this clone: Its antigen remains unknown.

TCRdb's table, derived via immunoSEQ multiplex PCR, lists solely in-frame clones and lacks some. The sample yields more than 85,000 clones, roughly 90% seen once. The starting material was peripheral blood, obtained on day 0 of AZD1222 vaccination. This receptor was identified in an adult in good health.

CDR3 DNA sequence: TGTGCCAGCAGCTACTCCGGGACTAGCCCGTCCTACGAGCAGTACTTC. Protein sequence: CASSYSGTSPSYEQYF. The genes are TRBV11-1 and TRBJ2-7; 9 bases align to TRBD2. V shed 4 bases and J 1 base; nucleotides not matched to a gene: 8. This CDR3 has 16 residues. Germline CDR1 SGHAT, CDR2 FQDESV (reference sequence).